This T cell receptor beta chain was captured by sequencing in a study of CD8+ T cells in alopecia areata. Following RNA extraction, reverse transcription yielded cDNA that acted as the sequencing template. The table came from immunoSEQ multiplex PCR; TCRdb's copy has only in-frame clones and leaves some out. The data contain hundreds of thousands of clones, 60% of them singletons. Looked up from germline, CDR1 is MNHEY and CDR2 is SVGAGI. V lost 7 bases to trimming and J lost 9 bases, with 14 bases between them. The CDR3 extends over 12 amino acids. Treatment specified: oral pan-JAK inhibitor, 5-10 mg twice daily.

The sequence was obtained from a human donor with alopecia areata. The material sequenced was CD4+ T cells sorted from blood, taken at week 52, from a patient treated with tofacitinib. The rearrangement joins TRBV6-5 to TRBJ2-3; D unclear. CDR3 bases: TGTGCCAGCAAGAGAAACGAAGGGACGCAGTATTTT. Its protein is CASKRNEGTQYF.